The source of this T cell receptor beta chain is a study of control samples from healthy donors and cancer patients. Clones were sequenced by immunoSEQ multiplex PCR, and TCRdb holds only the in-frame ones, with some missing. The repertoire holds more than 85,000 clones, with under 90% as singletons. Per the germline V gene, CDR1 is SGHTA and CDR2 is FQGNSA. Trimming removed 2 bases at V and 5 bases at J, with 12 bases between. CDR3 length: 14 residues. The sample consisted of blood. The gene calls are TRBV7-2 and TRBJ2-5; D remains ambiguous. This sequence originates from a woman aged 50 to 60 in good health. DNA for the CDR3: TGTGCCAGCAGCTTATACTCTGTAGGGGAGACCCAGTACTTC. Translated, it gives CASSLYSVGETQYF.